The 9 T cell receptor beta chains presented below share a single source sample, sequenced in a study of blood T cell repertoires in COVID-19. Sequencing was performed with immunoSEQ multiplex PCR; in TCRdb, only in-frame clones are kept and a portion is missing. The sample contains about 270,000 clones, 80% to 90% of which appear only once. The sample consisted of peripheral blood. The receptors were sampled from a woman aged 30 to 39 with COVID-19, enrolled during active disease.

The chain carries TRBV6-1 and TRBJ1-5; weak D call: TRBD1 (6 bases). CDR1 is MNHNS, CDR2 SASEGT, per germline. Trimming removed 3 bases at V and 0 bases at J, with 15 bases between. The CDR3 runs to 17 residues. The CDR3 here is CASSDLPGHLSNQPQHF. CDR3 in DNA: TGTGCCAGCAGTGATCTGCCGGGACACCTTAGCAATCAGCCCCAGCATTTT.

Many counts were recorded for this clone. The V and J genes are TRBV3-1 (or the pseudogene TRBV3-2) and TRBJ1-1; the D gene is possibly TRBD1 (6 bases). Germline CDR1 is LGHDT and CDR2 is YNNKEL (reference sequence). This CDR3 is 14 amino acids long. The germline V and J ends were trimmed by 3 bases and 1 base, with 9 bases remaining between them. CDR3 in amino acids: CASSQMTGNTEAFF. CDR3 DNA: TGTGCCAGCAGCCAGATGACAGGGAACACTGAAGCTTTCTTT.

The chain has TRBV5-5 and TRBJ2-2; perhaps TRBD2 as D (5 bases). The CDR3 loop spans 12 amino acids. CDR1 and CDR2 (germline): SGHKS, YYEKEE (reference sequence). V lost 3 bases and J 8 bases, leaving 8 bases between the germline ends. The CDR3 nucleotides are TGTGCCAGCAGCTCCTCGGGAGGGGAGCTGTTTTTT. This encodes CASSSSGGELFF.

For the CDR3, the DNA is TGTGCCAGCAGCTTAGTAGGGGGACTAGCGCCTGACGAGCAGTACTTC. It is translated as CASSLVGGLAPDEQYF. The V and J genes are TRBV11-2 and TRBJ2-7; 10 bases align to TRBD2. This CDR3 spans 16 amino acids. The germline gives CDR1 SGHAT, CDR2 FQNNGV. The V gene end was trimmed by 1 base and the J gene end by 5 bases; junction bases not matched to a gene: 8.

This sequence joins TRBV28 and TRBJ2-7; D may be TRBD2 (6 bases). CDR3 length: 13 residues. Germline V gene lookup returns CDR1 MDHEN and CDR2 SYDVKM. Trimming pared 2 bases from V and 5 bases from J, leaving 10 bases between. The CDR3 coding sequence is TGTGCCAGCAGTTTAGGGCGGGGCAACGAGCAGTACTTC. Translation gives CASSLGRGNEQYF.

The CDR3, as DNA: TGTGCCAGCAGCTTGGGACTAGCGGGGGGACAAGAGACCCAGTACTTC. The encoded protein is CASSLGLAGGQETQYF. The chain is built from TRBV5-5 and TRBJ2-5; TRBD2 matches at 13 bases. From germline, CDR1 is SGHKS and CDR2 YYEKEE (reference sequence). CDR3 length equals 16 residues. V was pared by 0 bases and J by 2 bases, with 1 base of the junction left unmatched. Full variable domain (missing parts from reference TRBV5-5 and TRBJ2-5): DAGVTQSPTHLIKTRGQQVTLRCSPISGHKSVSWYQQVLGQGPQFIFQYYEKEERGRGNFPDRFSARQFPNYSSELNVNALLLGDSALYLCASSLGLAGGQETQYFGPGTRLLVL.

The chain joins TRBV7-2 to TRBJ2-5, with 12 positions matching TRBD2. The CDR3 has 15 residues. Losses at the gene ends were 5 bases for V and 4 bases for J; bases not matched to a gene: 5. Per the germline V gene, CDR1 is SGHTA and CDR2 is FQGNSA. CDR3: CASSPLTSGGETQYF. As DNA, the CDR3 is TGTGCCAGCAGCCCCCTGACTAGCGGGGGAGAGACCCAGTACTTC.

This clone occurred a few times. This sequence joins TRBV11-3 and TRBJ1-6, with a weak D call TRBD1 (6 bases). V was trimmed by 4 bases and J by 4 bases, leaving 14 bases between them. The CDR3 loop spans 16 amino acids. Germline V gene sequence: CDR1 SGHNT, CDR2 YENEEA. CDR3 sequence reads: CASSSLQTGYNSPLHF. The DNA of the CDR3 is TGTGCCAGCAGCTCGCTACAGACAGGATATAATTCACCCCTCCACTTT.

The chain recombines TRBV6-5 with TRBJ2-7; tentative D call: TRBD2 (6 bases). The CDR3 loop spans 14 amino acids. Germline lookup yields CDR1 MNHEY and CDR2 SVGAGI. V lost 2 bases to trimming and J lost 0 bases, with 8 bases between them. The CDR3 loop reads CASSYGGFSYEQYF. CDR3 nucleotide sequence: TGTGCCAGCAGTTACGGAGGGTTCTCCTACGAGCAGTACTTC.